This section outlines one T cell receptor beta chain sequence together with its context. The antigen remains undetermined. The sample comes from a study of cytomegalovirus exposure and HLA in healthy donors. Background on the study: Clustering assigned roughly 81% of the roughly 400 genotyped donors to the Caucasian-associated ancestry cluster.

Points from the study as a whole: A prior analysis recorded that most TCR beta V segments were productive about 87% or about 30% of the time.

The PCR used 60 Vbeta and 13 Jbeta primers. Only in-frame clones appear in the TCRdb table, and some are missing; sequencing was by immunoSEQ multiplex PCR. Among roughly 120,000 clones, 65% to 80% were seen once, and the ten largest hold 2.9%. CDR3 length: 12 amino acids. Germline CDR1 and CDR2: LNHNV and YYDKDF (reference sequence). Trimming took off 11 bases at V and 3 bases at J, with 13 bases between the two ends. This clonotype originated in a middle-aged woman in good health and CMV-seropositive. The specimen sequenced was PBMCs. The J gene is TRBJ1-1, the V gene TRBV15, with D uncertain. CDR3 loop: CAVSGRDTEAFF. Here the CDR3 DNA reads TGTGCCGTCTCCGGGAGGGACACTGAAGCTTTCTTT.